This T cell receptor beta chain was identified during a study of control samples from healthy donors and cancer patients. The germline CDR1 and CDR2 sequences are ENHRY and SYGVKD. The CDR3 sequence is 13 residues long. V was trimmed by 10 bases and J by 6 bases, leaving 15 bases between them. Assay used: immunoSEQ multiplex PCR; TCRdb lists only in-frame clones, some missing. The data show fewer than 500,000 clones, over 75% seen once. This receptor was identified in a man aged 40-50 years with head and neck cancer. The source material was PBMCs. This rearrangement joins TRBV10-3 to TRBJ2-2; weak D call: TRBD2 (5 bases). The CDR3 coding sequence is TGTGCCACCCGGCTAGCTCCCGCCGGGGAGCTGTTTTTT. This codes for CATRLAPAGELFF.